One and the same sample provided the 10 T cell receptor beta chains below, sequenced in a study of shared clonotypes between healthy human individuals. Clones were sequenced by immunoSEQ multiplex PCR, and TCRdb holds only the in-frame ones, with some missing. The sample contains around 600,000 clones, 97% of which appear only once. The material sequenced was naive CD4+ T cells sorted from blood. Subset denoted: CD45RA+ positively selected. These receptors came from a woman aged 25 to 39 in good health.

The chain uses TRBV25-1 and TRBJ1-3, with unresolved D. V was pared by 4 bases and J by 1 base, with 2 bases between. CDR3 length equals 12 residues. Per germline, CDR1 MGHDK and CDR2 SYGVNS. CDR3: CASSVSGNTIYF. The CDR3 bases are TGTGCCAGCAGTGTATCTGGAAACACCATATATTTT.

The chain couples TRBV2 to TRBJ1-1; no firm D call. The CDR3 totals 11 residues. Germline assignment: CDR1 SNHLY and CDR2 FYNNEI. The V end lost 6 bases, the J end lost 1 base, and 3 bases lay between the germline ends. Written as DNA, the CDR3 is TGTGCCAGCAGGCAGAACACTGAAGCTTTCTTT. It encodes CASRQNTEAFF.

The chain carries TRBV18 and TRBJ2-3, with TRBD1 identical over 7 bases. This CDR3 comprises 15 residues. J was trimmed by 3 bases and V by 6 bases; bases with no gene match: 9. CDR1 and CDR2 (germline): KGHSH, LQKENI. The CDR3 protein is CASSPGQDRTDTQYF. The CDR3 bases are TGTGCCAGCTCTCCTGGACAGGATAGGACAGATACGCAGTATTTT.

This clone was detected once. The chain links TRBV7-8 to TRBJ2-3; 9 nucleotides agree with TRBD2. Trimming at V came to 4 bases and at J to 3 bases, leaving 8 bases not matched to a gene. Germline CDR1 reads SGHVS; CDR2 reads FQNEAQ. The CDR3 is 16 residues long. CDR3 protein: CASSSLLAGPTDTQYF. CDR3 DNA sequence: TGTGCCAGCAGCTCCCTCCTAGCGGGGCCGACAGATACGCAGTATTTT.

The chain uses TRBV28 and TRBJ1-2; the D gene is possibly TRBD1 (5 bases). V lost 6 bases and J 4 bases, leaving 12 bases between the germline ends. The germline V gene has CDR1 MDHEN and CDR2 SYDVKM. The CDR3 has 13 residues. The CDR3 sequence is CASSPGARYGYTF. DNA of the CDR3: TGTGCCAGCAGCCCCGGGGCCCGCTATGGCTACACCTTC.

This chain joins TRBV28 and TRBJ1-2; no firm D call. The CDR3 has 12 amino acids. Trimming removed 5 bases at V and 8 bases at J, with 12 bases between. The germline CDR1 and CDR2 sequences are MDHEN and SYDVKM. In nucleotides, the CDR3 is TGTGCCAGCAGTCCAGAAGTAGGGGGCTACACCTTC. Translation gives CASSPEVGGYTF.

CDR3 amino acids: CASSVGASEFTDTQYF. Here the CDR3 DNA reads TGTGCCAGCAGCGTAGGGGCTAGCGAGTTCACAGATACGCAGTATTTT. The chain employs TRBV9 and TRBJ2-3; D perhaps matches TRBD2 (6 bases). CDR1 and CDR2 (germline): SGDLS, YYNGEE. This CDR3 contains 16 residues. V lost 0 bases, J lost 2 bases, and 13 bases lay in between.

This clone was recorded only once. The rearrangement links TRBV9 to TRBJ2-1, with 8 bases identical to TRBD2. Losses at the gene ends were 3 bases for V and 4 bases for J; bases not matched to a gene: 9. CDR1 and CDR2 from the germline V gene are SGDLS and YYNGEE. CDR3 size: 16 residues. CDR3 protein: CASSAEVTSGYNEQFF. The CDR3 nucleotides are TGTGCCAGCAGCGCCGAGGTCACTAGCGGTTACAATGAGCAGTTCTTC. The full variable domain, completed using reference TRBV9 and TRBJ2-1, is DSGVTQTPKHLITATGQRVTLRCSPRSGDLSVYWYQQSLDQGLQFLIQYYNGEERAKGNILERFSAQQFPDLHSELNLSSLELGDSALYFCASSAEVTSGYNEQFFGPGTRLTVL.

Notes on this clone: The CDR3 does not close with the conserved phenylalanine or tryptophan, likely indicating a read error. The DNA is omitted, as the CDR3 cannot be located on it reliably, and the CDR3 follows TCRdb's listing. The chain joins TRBV4-2 to TRBJ1-1. The CDR3 numbers 11 amino acids, ends counted. From germline, CDR1 is LGHNA and CDR2 YNFKEQ. CDR3 in amino acids: CASSQEGPLRI.

V gene TRBV28 combines with J gene TRBJ1-1; 9 nucleotides align to TRBD1. J gave up 3 bases and V 6 bases, and 8 bases lay outside the gene matches. The CDR3 length is 15 residues. In germline, CDR1 is MDHEN, CDR2 SYDVKM. The CDR3 DNA is TGTGCCAGCAGGGGGTGGACAGGGGCCGACACTGAAGCTTTCTTT. Translating it yields CASRGWTGADTEAFF.